The rows below give T cell receptor beta chains drawn from one sample of a study of response to subunit inactivated influenza vaccine. TCRdb analysed the RT-PCR reads with MiXCR anew, one entry per CDR3 protein. This sample has over 750,000 distinct CDR3 sequences, with over 20% found just once. The sample in question was PBMCs from blood, obtained around 5 days after vaccination. These receptors originate from a man aged 45-60 years who received an inactivated influenza vaccine. Both conserved end residues are part of each CDR3. D genes are given only for firm matches. Some rows mark clone size as missing; the rest say once, few, many or name a class of expanded clone.

abundance	v_gene	d_gene	j_gene	CDR3aa	CDR3nt
few	TRBV20-1	-	TRBJ2-3	CSARAQGTDTQYF	TGCAGTGCTAGAGCCCAGGGAACAGATACGCAGTATTTT
-	TRBV18	-	TRBJ1-5	CASSPKDLGNQPQHF	TGTGCCAGCTCACCTAAAGACCTCGGCAATCAGCCCCAGCATTTT
-	TRBV24-1	TRBD1	TRBJ2-2	CATSRTGGYTGELFF	TGTGCCACCAGTCGGACAGGGGGGTACACCGGGGAGCTGTTTTTT
-	TRBV6-2/TRBV6-3	TRBD2	TRBJ2-7	CASSYPWTSALWEQYF	TGTGCCAGCAGTTACCCTTGGACTAGCGCTCTGTGGGAGCAGTACTTC
many	TRBV5-5	-	TRBJ2-1	CASSLAPGSSYNEQFF	TGTGCCAGCAGCTTGGCGCCAGGGAGCTCCTACAATGAGCAGTTCTTC
few	TRBV10-3	TRBD1	TRBJ2-3	CAISKGTGGSDTQYF	TGTGCCATCAGTAAAGGGACAGGGGGGTCAGATACGCAGTATTTT
-	TRBV4-1	TRBD1	TRBJ1-1	CASSPTGSSGEAFF	TGCGCCAGCAGCCCGACAGGGAGTAGTGGTGAAGCTTTCTTT
few	TRBV11-2	-	TRBJ2-1	CASSSRQGPILYNEQFF	TGTGCCAGCAGTTCCCGGCAGGGGCCCATCCTATACAATGAGCAGTTCTTC
-	TRBV29-1	TRBD2	TRBJ2-5	CSVEGLAGGPLETQYF	TGCAGCGTTGAGGGGCTAGCGGGGGGGCCGTTAGAGACCCAGTACTTC
-	TRBV27	-	TRBJ1-6	CASSFQGLANSPLHF	TGTGCCAGCAGTTTTCAGGGGCTTGCTAATTCACCCCTCCACTTT
-	TRBV5-1	-	TRBJ2-7	CASSLGPPGEHIYYEQYF	TGCGCCAGCAGCTTGGGGCCCCCAGGGGAACACATTTACTACGAGCAGTACTTC
few	TRBV4-1	TRBD1	TRBJ1-5	CASSGQGASQPQHF	TGCGCCAGCAGCGGACAGGGGGCGAGTCAGCCCCAGCATTTT
-	TRBV12-3/TRBV12-4	-	TRBJ1-6	CASSYRISPLHF	TGTGCCAGCAGCTACAGGATATCACCCCTCCACTTT
few	TRBV7-2	-	TRBJ2-6	CASSLRGANVLTF	TGTGCCAGCAGCCTCCGCGGGGCCAACGTCCTGACTTTC
-	TRBV5-1	TRBD2	TRBJ2-3	CASSRGLAGVVTDTQYF	TGCGCCAGCAGTCGGGGACTAGCGGGAGTGGTCACAGATACGCAGTATTTT
-	TRBV6-2/TRBV6-3	TRBD2	TRBJ2-5	CASSYRTSGTSGTQYF	TGTGCCAGCAGTTACCGGACTAGCGGGACCAGTGGGACCCAGTACTTC
-	TRBV5-4	TRBD2	TRBJ2-2	CASSKKGLAGLPSGELFF	TGTGCCAGCAGCAAAAAGGGACTAGCGGGCCTTCCCTCTGGGGAGCTGTTTTTT
-	TRBV6-2/TRBV6-3	-	TRBJ2-3	CASSYWSSSTDTQYF	TGTGCCAGCAGTTACTGGTCATCTAGCACAGATACGCAGTATTTT
many	TRBV12-3/TRBV12-4	TRBD1	TRBJ2-7	CASNQGVYYEQYF	TGTGCCAGCAACCAGGGGGTGTACTACGAGCAGTACTTC
few	TRBV20-1	-	TRBJ2-2	CSARTLIHGELFF	TGCAGTGCTCGGACCCTTATTCACGGGGAGCTGTTTTTT
few	TRBV28	TRBD1	TRBJ1-1	CASSTGTVTEAFF	TGTGCCAGCAGTACCGGGACAGTAACTGAAGCTTTCTTT
few	TRBV7-9	TRBD2	TRBJ2-1	CASSNRGGEYNEQFF	TGTGCCAGCAGCAACCGGGGGGGGGAGTACAATGAGCAGTTCTTC
-	TRBV7-2	-	TRBJ1-4	CASSDRVGRREKLFF	TGTGCCAGCAGCGATAGGGTAGGAAGAAGGGAAAAACTGTTTTTT
-	TRBV30	TRBD2	TRBJ2-1	CSWSPTSGRYNEQFF	TGTTCCTGGAGCCCCACTAGCGGGAGGTACAATGAGCAGTTCTTC
few	TRBV20-1	TRBD2	TRBJ2-3	CSANGGTPPDTQYF	TGCAGTGCTAACGGGGGGACCCCACCAGATACGCAGTATTTT
-	TRBV20-1	TRBD1	TRBJ1-6	CSARAPDRAYNSPLHF	TGCAGTGCTAGGGCCCCCGACAGGGCATATAATTCACCCCTCCACTTT
-	TRBV11-2	-	TRBJ2-3	CASSRSGSDTQYF	TGTGCCAGCAGCCGCTCAGGGTCCGATACGCAGTATTTT
few	TRBV10-3	-	TRBJ2-3	CAISESRGEGDTQYF	TGTGCCATCAGTGAGTCTCGGGGAGAAGGGGATACGCAGTATTTT
-	TRBV10-3	-	TRBJ2-1	CAISESGGDYNEQFF	TGTGCCATCAGTGAGTCGGGCGGGGACTACAATGAGCAGTTCTTC
-	TRBV11-2	-	TRBJ2-2	CASSLVGGATGELFF	TGTGCCAGCAGCTTAGTTGGTGGAGCCACCGGGGAGCTGTTTTTT
many	TRBV7-2	TRBD1	TRBJ2-7	CASSLGGTGLSEQYF	TGTGCCAGCAGCTTAGGTGGGACAGGGTTGTCCGAGCAGTACTTC
-	TRBV5-6	-	TRBJ2-4	CASSLMGGPTSSF	TGTGCCAGCAGCTTGATGGGGGGCCCTACGTCCTCCTTC
medium-sized	TRBV20-1	TRBD2	TRBJ2-3	CSAGSGSSPDTQYF	TGCAGTGCTGGTAGCGGGAGTTCCCCAGATACGCAGTATTTT
once	TRBV11-2	-	TRBJ2-1	CASSLSRSASDSYNEQFF	TGTGCCAGCAGCTTATCTCGCTCTGCGAGCGACTCCTACAATGAGCAGTTCTTC
few	TRBV14	-	TRBJ1-1	CASSQVRGAAAFF	TGTGCCAGCAGCCAAGTGCGGGGTGCGGCAGCTTTCTTT
-	TRBV7-9	-	TRBJ2-5	CASSLSGNRVETQYF	TGTGCCAGCAGCTTAAGTGGCAACAGGGTTGAGACCCAGTACTTC
many	TRBV7-6	-	TRBJ1-5	CASSLGSGVVQPQHF	TGTGCCAGCAGCTTAGGTTCCGGGGTCGTCCAGCCCCAGCATTTT
-	TRBV18	-	TRBJ2-7	CASSPPRRDEQYF	TGTGCCAGCTCACCCCCAAGGAGGGACGAGCAGTACTTC
few	TRBV6-5	-	TRBJ2-3	CASSYQWSTDTQYF	TGTGCCAGCAGTTACCAGTGGAGCACAGATACGCAGTATTTT
-	TRBV5-1	TRBD2	TRBJ2-3	CASSLVLAGFEDTQYF	TGCGCCAGCAGCTTGGTTCTAGCGGGATTTGAAGATACGCAGTATTTT
few	TRBV7-2	TRBD2	TRBJ2-1	CASSILAAEQFF	TGTGCCAGCAGCATACTAGCGGCTGAGCAGTTCTTC
few	TRBV29-1	TRBD1	TRBJ2-1	CSANRDSYNEQFF	TGCAGCGCTAACCGGGACAGTTACAATGAGCAGTTCTTC
few	TRBV20-1	TRBD2	TRBJ2-1	CSAPLREGTNNEQFF	TGCAGTGCTCCCCTGCGGGAGGGGACAAACAATGAGCAGTTCTTC
-	TRBV5-6	-	TRBJ1-5	CASSLAGKDQPQHF	TGTGCCAGCAGCTTGGCCGGTAAGGATCAGCCCCAGCATTTT
-	TRBV4-1	-	TRBJ1-5	CASSQEGFRSNNQPQHF	TGCGCCAGCAGCCAAGAGGGTTTTCGCTCTAACAATCAGCCCCAGCATTTT
-	TRBV6-1	-	TRBJ1-1	CASSEQGASTEAFF	TGTGCCAGCAGTGAGCAGGGAGCGAGCACTGAAGCTTTCTTT
-	TRBV6-5	-	TRBJ2-2	CASSSQGPGELFF	TGTGCCAGCAGTTCGCAGGGACCCGGGGAGCTGTTTTTT